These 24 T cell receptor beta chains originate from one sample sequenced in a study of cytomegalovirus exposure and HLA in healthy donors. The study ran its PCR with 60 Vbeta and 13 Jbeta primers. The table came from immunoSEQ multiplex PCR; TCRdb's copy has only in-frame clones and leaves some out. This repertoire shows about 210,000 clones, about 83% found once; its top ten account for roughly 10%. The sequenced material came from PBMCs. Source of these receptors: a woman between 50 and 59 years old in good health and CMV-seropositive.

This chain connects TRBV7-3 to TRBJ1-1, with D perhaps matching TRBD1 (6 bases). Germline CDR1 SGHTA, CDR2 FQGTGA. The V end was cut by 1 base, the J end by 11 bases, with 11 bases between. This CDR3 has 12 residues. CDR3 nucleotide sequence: TGTGCCAGCAGCTTAAAAGGGGGTATGGCTTTCTTT. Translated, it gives CASSLKGGMAFF. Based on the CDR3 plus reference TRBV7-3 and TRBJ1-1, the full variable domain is GAGVSQTPSNKVTEKGKYVELRCDPISGHTALYWYRQSLGQGPEFLIYFQGTGAADDSGLPNDRFFAVRPEGSVSTLKIQRTERGDSAVYLCASSLKGGMAFFGQGTRLTVV.

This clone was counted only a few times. CDR3 nucleotides: TGTGCCAGCAGCTTTGCGGCGTACGAGCAGTACTTC. This encodes CASSFAAYEQYF. V is TRBV5-6 and J is TRBJ2-7; D is ambiguous. The CDR3 extends over 12 amino acids. Germline V gene lookup returns CDR1 SGHDT and CDR2 YYEEEE. Trimming took off 2 bases at V and 4 bases at J, with 7 bases between the two ends.

The chain's CDR3 is CASSESYPDTQYF. CDR3 nucleotides: TGCGCCAGCAGTGAGTCCTACCCAGATACGCAGTATTTT. This chain connects TRBV10-1 to TRBJ2-3; D unclear. Trimming cost V 0 bases and J 4 bases, with 5 bases left between them. Germline V lookup: CDR1 WNHNN, CDR2 SYGVQD (reference sequence). This CDR3 spans 13 amino acids.

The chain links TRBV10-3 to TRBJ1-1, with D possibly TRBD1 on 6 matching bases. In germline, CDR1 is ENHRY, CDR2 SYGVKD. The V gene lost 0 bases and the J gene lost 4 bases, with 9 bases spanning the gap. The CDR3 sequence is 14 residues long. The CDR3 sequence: CAISESTGSTEAFF. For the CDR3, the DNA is TGTGCCATCAGTGAGTCAACAGGGTCCACTGAAGCTTTCTTT.

The CDR3 region has the DNA TGCGCCAGCAGCCATTCTTACAGGGGGGGGATAAGGAACACTGAAGCTTTCTTT. Translation: CASSHSYRGGIRNTEAFF. V and J are TRBV4-1 and TRBJ1-1; 8 bases fit TRBD1. The germline V gene encodes CDR1 MGHRA and CDR2 YSYEKL. V was clipped by 3 bases and J by 1 base; unmatched bases: 13. This CDR3 is 18 amino acids long.

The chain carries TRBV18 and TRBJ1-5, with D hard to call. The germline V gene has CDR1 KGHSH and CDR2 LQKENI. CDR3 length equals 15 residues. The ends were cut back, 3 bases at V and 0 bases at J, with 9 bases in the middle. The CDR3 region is CASSPMGDSNQPQHF. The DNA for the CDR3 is TGTGCCAGCTCACCGATGGGAGATAGCAATCAGCCCCAGCATTTT.

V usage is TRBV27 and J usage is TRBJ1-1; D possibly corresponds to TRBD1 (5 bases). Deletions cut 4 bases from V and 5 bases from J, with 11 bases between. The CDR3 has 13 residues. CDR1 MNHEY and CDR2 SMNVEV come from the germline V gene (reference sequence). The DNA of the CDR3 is TGTGCCAGCAGTTGGGCAGGGAGGACTGAAGCTTTCTTT. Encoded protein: CASSWAGRTEAFF.

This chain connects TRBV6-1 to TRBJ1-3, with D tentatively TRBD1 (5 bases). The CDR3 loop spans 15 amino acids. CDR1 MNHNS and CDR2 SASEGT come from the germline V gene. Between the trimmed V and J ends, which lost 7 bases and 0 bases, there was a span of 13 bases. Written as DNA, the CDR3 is TGTGCCAGCACTACAGACAGCGCCTCTGGAAACACCATATATTTT. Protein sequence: CASTTDSASGNTIYF.

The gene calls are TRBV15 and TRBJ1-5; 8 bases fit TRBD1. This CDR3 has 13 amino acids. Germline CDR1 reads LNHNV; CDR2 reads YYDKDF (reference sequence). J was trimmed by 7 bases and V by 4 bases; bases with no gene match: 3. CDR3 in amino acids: CATSNDRGQPQHF. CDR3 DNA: TGTGCCACCAGCAACGACAGGGGACAGCCCCAGCATTTT.

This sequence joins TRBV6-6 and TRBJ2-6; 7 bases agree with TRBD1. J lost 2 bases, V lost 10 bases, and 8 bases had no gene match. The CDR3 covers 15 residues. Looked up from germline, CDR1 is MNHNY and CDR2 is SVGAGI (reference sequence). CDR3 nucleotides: TGTGCCACCCTATTTCAGGGGGCTGGGGCCAACGTCCTGACTTTC. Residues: CATLFQGAGANVLTF.

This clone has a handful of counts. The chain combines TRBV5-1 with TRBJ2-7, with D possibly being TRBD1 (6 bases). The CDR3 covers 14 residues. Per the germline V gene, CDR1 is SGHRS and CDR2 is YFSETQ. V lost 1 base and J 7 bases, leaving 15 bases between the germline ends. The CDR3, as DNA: TGCGCCAGCAGCTTGTTACAGGGCAAACGTGAGCAGTACTTC. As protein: CASSLLQGKREQYF.

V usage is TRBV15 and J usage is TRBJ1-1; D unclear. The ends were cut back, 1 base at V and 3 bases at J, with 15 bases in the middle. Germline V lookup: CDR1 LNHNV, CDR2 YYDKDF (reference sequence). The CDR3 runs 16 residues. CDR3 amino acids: CATSRALNLADTEAFF. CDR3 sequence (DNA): TGTGCCACCAGCAGAGCTTTGAATCTTGCGGACACTGAAGCTTTCTTT.

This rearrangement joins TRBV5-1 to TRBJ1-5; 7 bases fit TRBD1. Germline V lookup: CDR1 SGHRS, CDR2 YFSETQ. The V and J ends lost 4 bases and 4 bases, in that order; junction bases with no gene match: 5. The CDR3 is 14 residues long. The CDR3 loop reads CASSQGTENQPQHF. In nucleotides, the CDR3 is TGCGCCAGCAGCCAGGGGACAGAAAATCAGCCCCAGCATTTT.

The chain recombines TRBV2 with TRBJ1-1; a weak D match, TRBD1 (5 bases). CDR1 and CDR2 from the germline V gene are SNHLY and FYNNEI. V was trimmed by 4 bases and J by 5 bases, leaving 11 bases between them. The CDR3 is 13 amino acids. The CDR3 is CASSVTRQTEAFF. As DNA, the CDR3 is TGTGCCAGCAGTGTTACCCGACAGACTGAAGCTTTCTTT.

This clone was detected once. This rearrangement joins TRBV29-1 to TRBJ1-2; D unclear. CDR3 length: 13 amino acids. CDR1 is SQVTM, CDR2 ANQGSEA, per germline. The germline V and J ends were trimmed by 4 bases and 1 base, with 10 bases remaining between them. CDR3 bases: TGCAGCGTTGGGGAGCAACTTAACTATGGCTACACCTTC. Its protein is CSVGEQLNYGYTF.

The DNA of the CDR3 is TGTGCCAGCAGCTTCAGGGAGACCCAGTACTTC. Encoded protein: CASSFRETQYF. The chain combines TRBV7-9 with TRBJ2-5, with D hard to call. Germline values: CDR1 SEHNR, CDR2 FQNEAQ (reference sequence). Trimming took 3 bases from V and 5 from J, leaving 4 bases between them. The CDR3 is 11 amino acids.

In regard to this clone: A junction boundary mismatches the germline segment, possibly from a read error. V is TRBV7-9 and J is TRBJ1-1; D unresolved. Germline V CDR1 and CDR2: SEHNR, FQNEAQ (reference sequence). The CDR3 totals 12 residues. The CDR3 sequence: CSSSPSDTEAFF. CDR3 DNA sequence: TGTTCCAGCAGCCCCTCAGACACTGAAGCTTTCTTT.

The CDR3 DNA reads as TGCGCCAGCAGCGTCGGGACTAGCGGGACAGATACGCAGTATTTT. Translated: CASSVGTSGTDTQYF. V is TRBV5-1 and J is TRBJ2-3; 12 bases line up with TRBD2. CDR3 length: 15 amino acids. Germline V CDR1 and CDR2: SGHRS, YFSETQ. J was trimmed by 3 bases and V by 4 bases; bases with no gene match: 3.

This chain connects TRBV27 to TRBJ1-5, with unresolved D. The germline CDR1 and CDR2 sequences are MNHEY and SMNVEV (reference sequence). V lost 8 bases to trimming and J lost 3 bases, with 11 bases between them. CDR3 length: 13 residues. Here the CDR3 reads CASSLKINQPQHF. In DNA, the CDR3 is TGTGCCAGCTCTTTAAAAATCAATCAGCCCCAGCATTTT.

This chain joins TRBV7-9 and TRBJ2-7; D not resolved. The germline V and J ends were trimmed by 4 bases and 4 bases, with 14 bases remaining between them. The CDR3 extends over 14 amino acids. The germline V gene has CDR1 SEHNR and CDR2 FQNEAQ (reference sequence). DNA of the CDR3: TGTGCCAGCAGCTCACCCCTCCAGATTTACGAGCAGTACTTC. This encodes CASSSPLQIYEQYF.

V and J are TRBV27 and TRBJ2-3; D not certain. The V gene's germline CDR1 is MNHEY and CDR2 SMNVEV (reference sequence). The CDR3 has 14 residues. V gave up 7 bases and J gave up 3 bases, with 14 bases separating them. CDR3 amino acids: CASKPGVRTDTQYF. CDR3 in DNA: TGTGCCAGCAAACCAGGCGTACGGACAGATACGCAGTATTTT.

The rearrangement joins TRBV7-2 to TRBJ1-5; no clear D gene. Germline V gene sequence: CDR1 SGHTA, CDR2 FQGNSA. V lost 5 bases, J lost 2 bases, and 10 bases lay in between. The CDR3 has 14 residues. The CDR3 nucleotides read TGTGCCAGCAGCAGACTCCCGGGCAATCAGCCCCAGCATTTT. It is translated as CASSRLPGNQPQHF.

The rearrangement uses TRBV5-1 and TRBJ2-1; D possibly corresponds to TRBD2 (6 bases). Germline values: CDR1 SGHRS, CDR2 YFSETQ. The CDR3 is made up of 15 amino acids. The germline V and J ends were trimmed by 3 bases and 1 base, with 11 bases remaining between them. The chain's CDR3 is CASSSAGRSYNEQFF. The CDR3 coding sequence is TGCGCCAGCAGCTCTGCGGGGCGGTCCTACAATGAGCAGTTCTTC.

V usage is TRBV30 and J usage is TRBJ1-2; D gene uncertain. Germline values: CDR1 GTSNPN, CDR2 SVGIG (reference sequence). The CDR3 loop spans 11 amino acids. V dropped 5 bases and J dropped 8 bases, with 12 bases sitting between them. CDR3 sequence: CAWRTTGGYTF. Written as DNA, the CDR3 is TGTGCCTGGCGAACTACCGGAGGCTACACCTTC.